The 10 T cell receptor beta chains below come from one sample, sequenced in a study of T cell changes during pregnancy in multiple sclerosis. The repertoire was sequenced with immunoSEQ multiplex PCR; TCRdb's copy has only in-frame clones and lacks some. The sample holds tens of thousands of clones, over 80% seen once. This material consisted of peripheral blood, taken in the second trimester of pregnancy. These receptors originate from a female donor in good health, enrolled as a control in a pregnancy study.

The chain is built from TRBV19 and TRBJ1-5; D perhaps matches TRBD1 (6 bases). Trimming took off 5 bases at V and 5 bases at J, with 10 bases between the two ends. CDR3 length equals 13 residues. CDR1 and CDR2 from the germline V gene are LNHDA and SQIVND (reference sequence). DNA for the CDR3: TGTGCCAGTAGTTTCGACAGGTATCAGCCCCAGCATTTT. Residues: CASSFDRYQPQHF.

The chain is built from TRBV28 and TRBJ2-3; D uncertain. This CDR3 comprises 16 residues. The V end lost 6 bases, the J end lost 2 bases, and 18 bases lay between the germline ends. The germline V gene encodes CDR1 MDHEN and CDR2 SYDVKM. The CDR3 coding sequence is TGTGCCAGCAGCCCCCCGGCTGGGCAACTCACAGATACGCAGTATTTT. The encoded protein is CASSPPAGQLTDTQYF.

The chain has TRBV7-2 and TRBJ2-7; D gene ambiguous. V lost 1 base and J lost 6, with 13 bases in between. Germline CDR1 reads SGHTA; CDR2 reads FQGNSA. This CDR3 is 14 amino acids long. The CDR3 sequence is CASSLVSSFGEQYF. In DNA, the CDR3 is TGTGCCAGCAGCTTAGTATCCTCCTTCGGCGAGCAGTACTTC.

The chain combines TRBV4-2 with TRBJ2-3, with 7 bases identical to TRBD2. Looked up from germline, CDR1 is LGHNA and CDR2 is YNFKEQ. Germline trimming cut 1 base from V and 2 bases from J; bases unmatched to any gene: 9. CDR3 length: 17 amino acids. The CDR3 loop is CASSQGSGLTLTDTQYF. CDR3 DNA sequence: TGTGCCAGCAGCCAAGGCTCGGGACTAACACTCACAGATACGCAGTATTTT.

This rearrangement joins TRBV5-1 to TRBJ2-3; TRBD1 matches at 7 bases. The CDR3 sequence is 16 residues long. V dropped 4 bases and J dropped 2; count of bases not matched to a gene: 10. Germline V gene lookup returns CDR1 SGHRS and CDR2 YFSETQ. This chain's CDR3 is CASSRRVGQTTDTQYF. CDR3 in DNA: TGCGCCAGCAGCCGACGGGTGGGACAGACCACAGATACGCAGTATTTT.

The rearrangement uses TRBV29-1 and TRBJ2-7, with TRBD2 matching over 10 bases. V lost 5 bases, J lost 4 bases, and 8 bases stayed unmatched. Germline CDR1 is SQVTM and CDR2 is ANQGSEA. This CDR3 spans 14 amino acids. The CDR3 DNA reads as TGCAGCGTTAGAGCGGGAGGGGGCGTATACGAGCAGTACTTC. Translation gives CSVRAGGGVYEQYF.

The CDR3 is CATAWGGPGSGANVLTF. In nucleotides, the CDR3 is TGTGCCACCGCCTGGGGGGGGCCAGGTTCCGGGGCCAACGTCCTGACTTTC. The J gene is TRBJ2-6, the V gene TRBV27; a possible D gene is TRBD2 (7 bases). V lost 10 bases and J lost 4, with 23 bases in between. CDR3 length equals 17 residues. The V gene's germline CDR1 is MNHEY and CDR2 SMNVEV (reference sequence).

The chain uses TRBV29-1 and TRBJ2-5; 7 nucleotides align to TRBD2. Gene TRBJ2-7 matches the end of the DNA better, so the J call may be wrong. The CDR3 consists of 12 residues. Per the germline V gene, CDR1 is SQVTM and CDR2 is ANQGSEA. Written as DNA, the CDR3 is TGCAGCGCCGAAGCGGGGCTACGCGAGCAGTACTTC. Translated, it gives CSAEAGLREQYF.

This clone was recorded a few times. V is TRBV4-2 and J is TRBJ2-7; a possible D gene is TRBD1 (6 bases). Germline V CDR1 and CDR2: LGHNA, YNFKEQ. Trimming took 0 bases from V and 2 from J, leaving 11 bases between them. This CDR3 is built from 15 residues. CDR3 amino acids: CASSQDPGAPYEQYF. The DNA of the CDR3 is TGTGCCAGCAGCCAAGACCCAGGGGCGCCCTACGAGCAGTACTTC.

The chain has TRBV28 and TRBJ1-3; weak D call: TRBD1 (5 bases). Germline CDR1 MDHEN, CDR2 SYDVKM. Trimming cost V 4 bases and J 0 bases, with 10 bases left between them. The length of the CDR3 is 15 residues. The CDR3 bases are TGTGCCAGCAGTTCCAGGGTCACCTCTGGAAACACCATATATTTT. Protein product: CASSSRVTSGNTIYF.